These 20 T cell receptor beta chains share one sample of origin, sequenced in a study of cytomegalovirus exposure and HLA in healthy donors. Repertoires were generated with immunoSEQ multiplex PCR, while TCRdb's copy carries only in-frame clones and drops some. The profile shows around 150,000 clones, approximately 93% of them singletons. The sequenced sample consisted of PBMCs. These receptors were taken from a young man in good health and CMV-seronegative.

This clone has just one count. The gene calls are TRBV20-1 and TRBJ1-2; 7 positions agree with TRBD1. J lost 7 bases, V lost 4 bases, and 3 bases had no gene match. Looked up from germline, CDR1 is DFQATT and CDR2 is SNEGSKA (reference sequence). The CDR3 has 11 residues. CDR3 nucleotide sequence: TGCAGTGCTACTGACAGGGCTGGCTACACCTTC. Its protein product is CSATDRAGYTF.

The chain is built from TRBV18 and TRBJ1-6; maybe TRBD1 (6 bases). The CDR3 loop spans 16 amino acids. The V and J ends lost 3 bases and 5 bases respectively, with 14 bases between them. CDR1 and CDR2 from the germline V gene are KGHSH and LQKENI. As DNA, the CDR3 is TGTGCCAGCTCACCCCTCGGGACACTCGATAATTCACCCCTCCACTTT. This codes for CASSPLGTLDNSPLHF.

The V and J genes are TRBV18 and TRBJ2-1, with TRBD1 matching over 7 bases. Trimming cost V 6 bases and J 7 bases; bases outside gene matches: 15. The CDR3 loop spans 16 amino acids. CDR1 KGHSH and CDR2 LQKENI come from the germline V gene. The DNA for the CDR3 is TGTGCCAGCTCTCACCCTACAGGGGTACGGTCAAATGAGCAGTTCTTC. Amino acid sequence: CASSHPTGVRSNEQFF.

This chain joins TRBV5-4 and TRBJ1-4, with D hard to call. Per germline, CDR1 SGHNT and CDR2 YYREEE (reference sequence). The germline V and J ends were trimmed by 3 bases and 3 bases, with 12 bases remaining between them. The CDR3 contains 15 residues. In nucleotides, the CDR3 is TGTGCCAGCAGCTCTAGCCGGGCGGCTAATGAAAAACTGTTTTTT. The encoded protein is CASSSSRAANEKLFF.

V is TRBV29-1 and J is TRBJ1-2; 9 bases fit TRBD1. V lost 1 base to trimming and J lost 4 bases; unmatched junction nucleotides: 13. The germline V gene has CDR1 SQVTM and CDR2 ANQGSEA. The CDR3 runs 17 residues. The CDR3 DNA is TGCAGCGTTGAAGGACTATACCGGGACAGGGCTCGCTATGGCTACACCTTC. Translated: CSVEGLYRDRARYGYTF.

The genes are TRBV7-8 and TRBJ1-2; 11 positions agree with TRBD1. From germline, CDR1 is SGHVS and CDR2 FQNEAQ. This CDR3 is 15 amino acids long. V gave up 5 bases and J gave up 7 bases; unmatched junction bases: 9. As DNA, the CDR3 is TGTGCCAGCAGCCCGACCGCCGGGACAGGGGGTGGCTACACCTTC. As protein: CASSPTAGTGGGYTF.

The chain joins TRBV6-1 to TRBJ1-1, with D possibly being TRBD1 (6 bases). V lost 4 bases to trimming and J lost 0 bases, with 12 bases between them. Germline V gene lookup returns CDR1 MNHNS and CDR2 SASEGT. The CDR3 extends over 15 amino acids. DNA for the CDR3: TGTGCCAGCAGTGCCAGGGGCTCGATGAACACTGAAGCTTTCTTT. This translates into CASSARGSMNTEAFF.

The chain is built from TRBV4-1 and TRBJ2-4, with 8 bases identical to TRBD1. Germline V gives CDR1 MGHRA, CDR2 YSYEKL. V shed 2 bases, J shed 7 bases, and the junction held 10 bases outside the gene matches. The CDR3 covers 16 residues. The CDR3 nucleotides read TGCGCCAGCAGCCAACAGAAAACAGGGGGTGAGAACATTCAGTACTTC. Residues: CASSQQKTGGENIQYF.

This rearrangement joins TRBV7-2 to TRBJ1-1; 10 bases agree with TRBD1. The CDR3 covers 15 residues. The germline CDR1 and CDR2 sequences are SGHTA and FQGNSA. Unmatched junction bases numbered 3, after V lost 2 bases and J lost 3 bases. In DNA, the CDR3 is TGTGCCAGCAGCTTATTTGGGACAGGGGACACTGAAGCTTTCTTT. Translation gives CASSLFGTGDTEAFF.

This chain uses TRBV9 with TRBJ1-2, with D possibly TRBD1 on 5 matching bases. The germline V and J ends were trimmed by 4 bases and 6 bases, with 16 bases remaining between them. The CDR3 is made up of 14 amino acids. CDR1 is SGDLS, CDR2 YYNGEE, per germline. The CDR3: CASSPRVGLDGYTF. CDR3 in DNA: TGTGCCAGCAGCCCCAGGGTGGGGTTGGATGGCTACACCTTC.

The chain uses TRBV7-2 and TRBJ2-1; 11 bases match TRBD2. Germline CDR1 and CDR2: SGHTA and FQGNSA. Trimming at V came to 0 bases and at J to 5 bases, leaving 15 bases not matched to a gene. This CDR3 has 20 amino acids. The CDR3 is CASSLAPPSGGSPYDNEQFF. The CDR3, as DNA: TGTGCCAGCAGCTTAGCCCCCCCTAGCGGGGGGTCACCGTATGACAATGAGCAGTTCTTC.

This chain joins TRBV27 and TRBJ2-2; 9 nucleotides match TRBD1. Trimming took 8 bases from V and 7 from J; bases not matched to a gene: 8. This CDR3 is 14 amino acids long. The germline gives CDR1 MNHEY, CDR2 SMNVEV (reference sequence). The CDR3 spells CASARTGGLGELFF. Written as DNA, the CDR3 is TGTGCCAGCGCGCGAACAGGGGGCCTCGGGGAGCTGTTTTTT.

This chain connects TRBV9 to TRBJ1-6; D perhaps matches TRBD1 (5 bases). Germline V lookup: CDR1 SGDLS, CDR2 YYNGEE. V was clipped by 0 bases and J by 7 bases, with 17 bases between them. CDR3 length: 17 amino acids. The CDR3 bases are TGTGCCAGCAGCGTAGAAGCATTCGGGGGTGGCAATTCACCCCTCCACTTT. Its translation: CASSVEAFGGGNSPLHF.

The gene calls are TRBV29-1 and TRBJ2-1; D remains ambiguous. This CDR3 comprises 15 residues. V gave up 5 bases and J gave up 1 base, with 15 bases separating them. Germline loops: CDR1 SQVTM, CDR2 ANQGSEA. DNA of the CDR3: TGCAGCGTTTGGATGGCTAAGGAGTCCTACAATGAGCAGTTCTTC. Encoded protein: CSVWMAKESYNEQFF.

The V gene is TRBV30, the J gene TRBJ2-2; D may be TRBD2 (5 bases). CDR3 length equals 14 residues. Germline CDR1 is GTSNPN and CDR2 is SVGIG (reference sequence). V lost 0 bases to trimming and J lost 5 bases, with 10 bases between them. The CDR3 DNA sequence: TGTGCCTGGAGTGTTGGGAGTAGGACCGGGGAGCTGTTTTTT. This gives the protein CAWSVGSRTGELFF. The variable domain in full, with the rest retrieved from reference TRBV30 and TRBJ2-2, is SQTIHQWPATLVQPVGSPLSLECTVEGTSNPNLYWYRQAAGRGLQLLFYSVGIGQISSEVPQNLSASRPQDRQFILSSKKLLLSDSGFYLCAWSVGSRTGELFFGEGSRLTVL.

V gene TRBV2 combines with J gene TRBJ2-1; 10 positions agree with TRBD2. Trimming at V came to 4 bases and at J to 5 bases, leaving 5 bases not matched to a gene. This CDR3 is built from 15 residues. Germline CDR1 SNHLY, CDR2 FYNNEI. The CDR3 nucleotides read TGTGCCAGCAGTGCTCGGCTAGCGGGAGACAATGAGCAGTTCTTC. Translation: CASSARLAGDNEQFF.

The chain has TRBV15 and TRBJ1-6; the D gene is possibly TRBD1 (5 bases). V gave up 3 bases and J gave up 10 bases, with 13 bases separating them. The germline V gene has CDR1 LNHNV and CDR2 YYDKDF (reference sequence). CDR3 length: 14 residues. The CDR3 reads CATSRGGEGSPLHF. In nucleotides, the CDR3 is TGTGCCACCAGCAGGGGGGGGGAAGGATCACCCCTCCACTTT.

The V and J genes are TRBV7-2 and TRBJ2-7; D might be TRBD1 (5 bases). Germline V gene lookup returns CDR1 SGHTA and CDR2 FQGNSA. This CDR3 is 14 amino acids long. V lost 2 bases, J lost 4 bases, and 12 bases lay in between. CDR3 loop: CASSLSQGVYEQYF. The CDR3 DNA follows: TGTGCCAGCAGCTTAAGCCAGGGTGTATACGAGCAGTACTTC.

The chain employs TRBV7-3 and TRBJ2-3; 12 bases map to TRBD2. V shed 5 bases and J 4 bases; nucleotides not matched to a gene: 7. Germline V gives CDR1 SGHTA, CDR2 FQGTGA. This CDR3 spans 16 amino acids. CDR3 DNA: TGTGCCAGCAGCGTGACTAGCGGGGGTTTAGCAGATACGCAGTATTTT. Amino acid sequence: CASSVTSGGLADTQYF.

The DNA of the CDR3 is TGTGCCAGCCCCCCTCTTGGGGGGGCCCATACTGAGCAGTTCTTC. As protein: CASPPLGGAHTEQFF. This rearrangement joins TRBV6-1 to TRBJ2-1; D might be TRBD2 (7 bases). V lost 8 bases and J lost 9, with 23 bases in between. Germline assignment: CDR1 MNHNS and CDR2 SASEGT. The CDR3 is 15 residues long.